A selection of T cell receptor beta chains follows, all from one sample in a study of blood T cell repertoires in COVID-19. Generated by immunoSEQ multiplex PCR, the TCRdb table keeps only in-frame clones and is missing some. This repertoire shows 150,000 or so clones, 80% found once; its top ten account for around 6%. The specimen sequenced was PBMCs or T cells enriched from blood (not recorded which). These receptor sequences come from a middle-aged man who had recovered from COVID-19. Both conserved end residues are part of each CDR3. Fields, in order: clone size, J gene, V gene, D gene, CDR3 DNA, CDR3 protein. D genes are given only for firm matches. A clone size is listed for some rows: how often the clone was seen (once, few, many), or a class if it is expanded.

NA TRBJ2-2 TRBV29-1 TRBD2 TGCAGCATTTCGGGGGGGTCCGGGGAGCTGTTTTTT CSISGGSGELFF
NA TRBJ1-3 TRBV6-5 TRBD1 TGTGCCAGCAGTACGGGACAGGGAAGAATAAACACCATATATTTT CASSTGQGRINTIYF
NA TRBJ1-2 TRBV4-2 NA TGTGCCAGCAGCCAGGATCGGGGGGACTATGGCTACACCTTC CASSQDRGDYGYTF
NA TRBJ2-2 TRBV2 NA TGTGCCAGCAGTGTAGTAGTTTCCGCCGGGGAGCTGTTTTTT CASSVVVSAGELFF
NA TRBJ1-2 TRBV27 TRBD1 TGTGCCAGCAGTAGTCTGCCACGGGACAGTCGGTATGGCTACACCTTC CASSSLPRDSRYGYTF
NA TRBJ2-7 TRBV30 NA TGTGCCTGGACCAGTATTGCCTACGAGCAGTACTTC CAWTSIAYEQYF
NA TRBJ2-3 TRBV5-1 TRBD2 TGCGCCAGCAGCATCAGACTAGCGGAGAGCACAGATACGCAGTATTTT CASSIRLAESTDTQYF
few TRBJ2-3 TRBV29-1 NA TGCAGCGTTGAATCACTTACAGATACGCAGTATTTT CSVESLTDTQYF
NA TRBJ1-6 TRBV19 NA TGTGCCAGTACTATCGGGGGGCCATTCAATTCACCCCTCCACTTT CASTIGGPFNSPLHF
many TRBJ1-2 TRBV2 TRBD1 TGTGCCAGCGGATCCCAGGGGGCCAACTATGGCTACACCTTC CASGSQGANYGYTF
few TRBJ1-4 TRBV4-1 TRBD1 TGCGCCAGCAGCGCCTCCGGGACAGGGTACGAAAAACTGTTTTTT CASSASGTGYEKLFF
NA TRBJ2-2 TRBV7-3 TRBD1 TGTGCCAGCAGCAAGGGACAGGTGAACACCGGGGAGCTGTTTTTT CASSKGQVNTGELFF
NA TRBJ1-2 TRBV6-1 NA TGTGCCAGCAGTGAACCGACAAGGGGGAGGGTGGGGCCCTACACCTTC CASSEPTRGRVGPYTF
NA TRBJ2-2 TRBV12-3/TRBV12-4 NA TGTGCCAGCAGCTATCTACCGGGGGAGCTGTTTTTT CASSYLPGELFF
NA TRBJ2-4 TRBV5-4 NA TGTGCCAGCAGCTTGACAGGTCTTGGGGCCAAAAACATTCAGTACTTC CASSLTGLGAKNIQYF
once TRBJ1-2 TRBV7-9 NA TGTGCCAGCAGCTTACCGCGGGCAGTAGCTAACTATGGCTACACCTTC CASSLPRAVANYGYTF
NA TRBJ1-2 TRBV3-1/TRBV3-2 NA TGTGCCAGCAGCCAAACGACATTACCCGTCTTC CASSQTTLPVF
once TRBJ2-5 TRBV10-3 NA TGTGCCATCAGTGTGGGGGGGCAGGGGACCCAGTACTTC CAISVGGQGTQYF
NA TRBJ2-1 TRBV2 TRBD2 TGTGCCAGCAGTCCACGGACTAGCGTGCTCTACAATGAGCAGTTCTTC CASSPRTSVLYNEQFF
NA TRBJ1-2 TRBV7-8 TRBD1 TGTGCCAGCAGCCCCACTGGCCGGGACAGGTCCTTC CASSPTGRDRSF
NA TRBJ1-2 TRBV2 NA TGTGCCAGCAGTGTTCAGCAGGATGGCTACACCTTC CASSVQQDGYTF
NA TRBJ1-1 TRBV9 NA TGTGCCAGCAGCGCGAGCCCACAGGGATTGGTCACTGAAGCTTTCTTT CASSASPQGLVTEAFF
NA TRBJ1-6 TRBV19 NA TGTGCCAGTAACAGACAGTATAATTCACCCCTCCACTTT CASNRQYNSPLHF
NA TRBJ1-2 TRBV2 TRBD1 TGTGCCAGCAGCCCACGGACAGGGGCTAACTATGGCTACACCTTC CASSPRTGANYGYTF
NA TRBJ2-1 TRBV6-6 NA TGTGCCAGCACCACCTACCGGGGGGCTACCTACAATGAGCAGTTCTTC CASTTYRGATYNEQFF
NA TRBJ2-1 TRBV6-5 TRBD1 TGTGCCAGCTGGGACAGAGAAGGGAATGAGCAGTTCTTC CASWDREGNEQFF
NA TRBJ1-1 TRBV6-2/TRBV6-3 NA TGTGCCAGCAGTTACTCGGGATTTGACAGACCTGAAGCTTTCTTT CASSYSGFDRPEAFF
NA TRBJ2-3 TRBV2 TRBD1 TGTGCCAGCAGCCTCCGACGACAGGGGGGCACAGATACGCAGTATTTT CASSLRRQGGTDTQYF
NA TRBJ1-4 TRBV5-8 NA TGTGCCAGCAGCTTGTTGCCCCTACCTCGAGAAAAACTGTTTTTT CASSLLPLPREKLFF
NA TRBJ1-4 TRBV2 TRBD1 TGTGCCAGCAGATTGGGACAGCCAAATGAAAAACTGTTTTTT CASRLGQPNEKLFF
NA TRBJ1-1 TRBV7-3 TRBD1 TGTGCCAGCAGCCCCGGGACAGGGGGACCTAACACTGAAGCTTTCTTT CASSPGTGGPNTEAFF
NA TRBJ2-2 TRBV10-3 TRBD1 TGTGCCACCGTAGACAGGGACACCGGGGAGCTGTTTTTT CATVDRDTGELFF
NA TRBJ2-2 TRBV15 TRBD2 TGTGCCACCAGCAGAGGGCGGGGGAGAAGCACCGGGGAGCTGTTTTTT CATSRGRGRSTGELFF
NA TRBJ2-2 TRBV11-2 TRBD1 TGTGCCAGCAGCACACTAAGGGACAGGGGGAACACCGGGGAGCTGTTTTTT CASSTLRDRGNTGELFF
once TRBJ1-4 TRBV11-2 NA TGTGCCAGCAGCATATCCGGTCGGGTTGAAAAACTGTTTTTT CASSISGRVEKLFF
NA TRBJ1-1 TRBV7-2 NA TGTGCCAGCAGCCCGGACGGGGGTAACACTGAAGCTTTCTTT CASSPDGGNTEAFF
NA TRBJ1-1 TRBV6-4 TRBD1 TGTGCCAGCAGTGCGGGGGACAGGGGAGGCACTGAAGCTTTCTTT CASSAGDRGGTEAFF
NA TRBJ2-1 TRBV13 NA TGTGCCAGCAGCTTAGAGGGGGGGGCAGAGATTTCCTACAATGAGCAGTTCTTC CASSLEGGAEISYNEQFF
NA TRBJ2-3 TRBV5-4 NA TGTGCCAGCAGCGTTCAGGGAGATACGCAGTATTTT CASSVQGDTQYF
once TRBJ1-2 TRBV6-9 NA TGTGCCAGCAGTTGGGACGGGGCGGGGGCCTTC CASSWDGAGAF
NA TRBJ1-2 TRBV6-5 TRBD1 TGTGCCAGCAGGTCGACAGGGTTTAACTATGGCTACACCTTC CASRSTGFNYGYTF